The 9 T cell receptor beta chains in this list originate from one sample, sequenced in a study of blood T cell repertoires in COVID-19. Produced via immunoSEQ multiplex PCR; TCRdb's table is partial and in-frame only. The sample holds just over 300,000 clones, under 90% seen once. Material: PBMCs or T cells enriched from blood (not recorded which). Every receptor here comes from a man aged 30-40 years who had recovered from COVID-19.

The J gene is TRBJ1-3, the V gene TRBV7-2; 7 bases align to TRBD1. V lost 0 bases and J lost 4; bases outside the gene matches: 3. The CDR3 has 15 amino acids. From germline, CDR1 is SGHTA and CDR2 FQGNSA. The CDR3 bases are TGTGCCAGCAGCTTAGCAGGGGGCTCAGGAAACACCATATATTTT. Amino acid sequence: CASSLAGGSGNTIYF.

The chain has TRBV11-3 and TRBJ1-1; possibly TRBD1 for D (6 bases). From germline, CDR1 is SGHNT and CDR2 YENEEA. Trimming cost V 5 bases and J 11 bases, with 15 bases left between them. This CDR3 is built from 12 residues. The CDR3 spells CASSPLQGAAFF. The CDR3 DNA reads TGTGCCAGCAGCCCGCTACAGGGAGCGGCTTTCTTT.

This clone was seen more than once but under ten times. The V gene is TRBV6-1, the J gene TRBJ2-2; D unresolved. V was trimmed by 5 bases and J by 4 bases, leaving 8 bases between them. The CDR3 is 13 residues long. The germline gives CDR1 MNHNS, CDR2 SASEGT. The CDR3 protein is CASSFELTGELFF. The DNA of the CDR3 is TGTGCCAGCAGTTTCGAACTCACCGGGGAGCTGTTTTTT.

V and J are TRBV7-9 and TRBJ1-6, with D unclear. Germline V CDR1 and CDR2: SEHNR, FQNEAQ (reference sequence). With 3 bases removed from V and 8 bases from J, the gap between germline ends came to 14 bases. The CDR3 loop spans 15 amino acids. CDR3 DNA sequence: TGTGCCAGCAGCTTTGAAAAGGGAGCAGATTCACCCCTCCACTTT. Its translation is CASSFEKGADSPLHF.

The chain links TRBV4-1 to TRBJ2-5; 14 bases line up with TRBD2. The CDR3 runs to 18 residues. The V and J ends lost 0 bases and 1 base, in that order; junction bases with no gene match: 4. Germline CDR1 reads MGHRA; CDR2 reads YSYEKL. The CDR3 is CASSQDPGLAGGQETQYF. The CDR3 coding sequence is TGCGCCAGCAGCCAAGATCCCGGACTAGCGGGGGGCCAAGAGACCCAGTACTTC.

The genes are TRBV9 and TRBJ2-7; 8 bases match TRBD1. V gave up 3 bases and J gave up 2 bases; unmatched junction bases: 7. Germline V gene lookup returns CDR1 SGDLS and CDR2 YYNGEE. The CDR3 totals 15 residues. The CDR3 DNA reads TGTGCCAGCAGCGAAAGACAGGGGTCAACCTACGAGCAGTACTTC. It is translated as CASSERQGSTYEQYF.

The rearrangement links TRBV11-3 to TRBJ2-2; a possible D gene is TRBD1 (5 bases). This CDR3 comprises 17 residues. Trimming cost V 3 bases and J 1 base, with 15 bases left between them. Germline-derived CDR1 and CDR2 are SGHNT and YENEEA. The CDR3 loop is CASSLASGTGNTGELFF. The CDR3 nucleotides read TGTGCCAGCAGCTTGGCGTCGGGTACAGGGAACACCGGGGAGCTGTTTTTT.

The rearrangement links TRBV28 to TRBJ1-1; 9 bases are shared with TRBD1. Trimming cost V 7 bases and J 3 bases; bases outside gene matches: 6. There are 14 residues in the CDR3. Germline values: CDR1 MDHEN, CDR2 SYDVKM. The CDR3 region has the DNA TGTGCCAGCACAATCGGACAGGGGCACACTGAAGCTTTCTTT. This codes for CASTIGQGHTEAFF.

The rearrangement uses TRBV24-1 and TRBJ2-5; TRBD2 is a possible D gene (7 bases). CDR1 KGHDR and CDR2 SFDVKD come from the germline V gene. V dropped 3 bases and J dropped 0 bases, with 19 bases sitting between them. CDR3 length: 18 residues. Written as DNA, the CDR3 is TGTGCCACCAGTGATATGAGAGGGGGGGACGGGTACCAAGAGACCCAGTACTTC. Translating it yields CATSDMRGGDGYQETQYF.